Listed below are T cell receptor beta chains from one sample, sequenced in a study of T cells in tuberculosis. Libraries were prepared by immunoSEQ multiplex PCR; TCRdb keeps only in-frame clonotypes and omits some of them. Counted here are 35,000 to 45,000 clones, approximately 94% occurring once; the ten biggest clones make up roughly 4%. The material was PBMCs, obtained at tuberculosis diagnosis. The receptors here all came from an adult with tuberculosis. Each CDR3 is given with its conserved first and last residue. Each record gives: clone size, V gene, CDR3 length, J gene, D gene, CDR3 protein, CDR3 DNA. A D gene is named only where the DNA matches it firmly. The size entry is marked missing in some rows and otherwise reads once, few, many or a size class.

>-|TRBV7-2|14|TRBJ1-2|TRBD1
CASSLVWAGGGYTF
TGTGCCAGCAGCTTAGTATGGGCAGGGGGCGGCTACACCTTC
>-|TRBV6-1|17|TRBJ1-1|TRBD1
CASSVSTGALRNTEAFF
TGTGCCAGCAGTGTCTCCACAGGGGCGCTACGGAACACTGAAGCTTTCTTT
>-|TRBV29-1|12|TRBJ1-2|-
CSVLRGIYGYTF
TGCAGCGTTCTGAGGGGGATCTATGGCTACACCTTC
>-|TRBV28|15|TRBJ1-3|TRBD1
CASSIPSGGRNTIYF
TGTGCCAGCAGTATCCCCTCAGGGGGTCGGAACACCATATATTTT
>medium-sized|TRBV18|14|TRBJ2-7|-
CASSPGGPSYEQYF
TGTGCCAGCTCACCAGGCGGGCCCTCCTACGAGCAGTACTTC
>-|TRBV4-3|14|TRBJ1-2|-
CASSQERSLYGYTF
TGCGCCAGCAGCCAAGAGAGGAGTCTGTATGGCTACACCTTC
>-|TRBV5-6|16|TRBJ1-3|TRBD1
CASSLAGGSSGNTIYF
TGTGCCAGCAGCTTGGCAGGGGGAAGCTCTGGAAACACCATATATTTT
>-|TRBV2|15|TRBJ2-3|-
CASNTGQLKADTQYF
TGTGCCAGTAATACCGGACAGTTAAAGGCAGATACGCAGTATTTT
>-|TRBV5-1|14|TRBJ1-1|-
CASSFDAGNTEAFF
TGCGCCAGCAGCTTTGATGCAGGGAACACTGAAGCTTTCTTT
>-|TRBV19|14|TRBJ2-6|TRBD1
CASKTGSGANVLTF
TGTGCCAGTAAGACAGGGTCTGGGGCCAACGTCCTGACTTTC
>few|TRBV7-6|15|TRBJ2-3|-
CASSLAGAATDTQYF
TGTGCCAGCAGCTTAGCGGGGGCAGCGACAGATACGCAGTATTTT
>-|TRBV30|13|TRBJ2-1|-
CAGGTVSYNEQFF
TGTGCCGGGGGGACAGTAAGCTACAATGAGCAGTTCTTC
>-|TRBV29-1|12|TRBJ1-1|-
CSVAPTNTEAFF
TGCAGCGTTGCCCCTACGAACACTGAAGCTTTCTTT
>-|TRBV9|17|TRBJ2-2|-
CASSVATLASNTGELFF
TGTGCCAGCAGCGTAGCTACGCTAGCCTCGAACACCGGGGAGCTGTTTTTT
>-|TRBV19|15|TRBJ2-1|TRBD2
CASSPGGGSYNEQFF
TGTGCCAGTAGTCCCGGGGGGGGGTCCTACAATGAGCAGTTCTTC
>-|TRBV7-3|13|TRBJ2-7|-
CASSLTGSAAPVF
TGTGCCAGCAGCTTAACCGGGTCGGCGGCTCCGGTCTTC
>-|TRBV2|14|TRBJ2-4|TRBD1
CASAGGFGKNIQYF
TGTGCCAGCGCAGGGGGTTTTGGCAAAAACATTCAGTACTTC
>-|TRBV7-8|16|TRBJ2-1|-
CASSLGSSLTYNEQFF
TGTGCCAGCAGCTTAGGGTCTAGCCTCACATACAATGAGCAGTTCTTC
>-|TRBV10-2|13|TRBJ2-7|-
CASSGGHHYEQYF
TGCGCCAGCAGTGGAGGACATCACTACGAGCAGTACTTC
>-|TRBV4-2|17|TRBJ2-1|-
CASSQDRGGLPLNEQFF
TGTGCCAGCAGCCAAGACCGAGGTGGGTTACCCCTCAATGAGCAGTTCTTC
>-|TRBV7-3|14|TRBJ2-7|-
CASSTPGLGGEQYF
TGTGCCAGCAGCACGCCGGGATTAGGGGGCGAGCAGTACTTC
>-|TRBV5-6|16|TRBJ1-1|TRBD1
CASSAAGTGYGTEAFF
TGTGCCAGCAGCGCAGCCGGGACAGGGTATGGCACTGAAGCTTTCTTT
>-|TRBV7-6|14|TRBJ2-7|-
CASSPSLGSHEQYF
TGTGCCAGCAGCCCCAGCCTCGGGTCCCACGAGCAGTACTTC
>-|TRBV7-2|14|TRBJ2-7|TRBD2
CASSVASGGYEQYF
TGTGCCAGCAGCGTGGCTAGCGGGGGTTACGAGCAGTACTTC
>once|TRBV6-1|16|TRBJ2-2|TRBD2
CASSAGTSGVRGELFF
TGTGCCAGCAGTGCCGGGACTAGCGGGGTTCGCGGGGAGCTGTTTTTT
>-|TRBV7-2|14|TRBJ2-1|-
CASSLVRLGGEQFF
TGTGCCAGCAGCTTAGTTAGACTAGGCGGTGAGCAGTTCTTC
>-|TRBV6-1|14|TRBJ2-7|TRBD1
CASTLGQVRDEQYF
TGTGCCAGCACCCTGGGACAGGTCAGGGACGAGCAGTACTTC
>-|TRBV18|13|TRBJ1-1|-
CASSLTGKTEAFF
TGTGCCAGCTCTCTTACAGGGAAAACTGAAGCTTTCTTT
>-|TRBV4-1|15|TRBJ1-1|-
CASSQGSALNTEAFF
TGCGCCAGCAGCCAAGGGTCAGCGTTGAACACTGAAGCTTTCTTT
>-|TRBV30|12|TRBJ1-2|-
CAWSAGAGGYTF
TGTGCCTGGAGTGCTGGGGCCGGTGGCTACACCTTC
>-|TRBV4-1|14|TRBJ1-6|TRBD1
CATQTGIDNSPLHF
TGCGCCACCCAGACAGGGATAGATAATTCACCCCTCCACTTT
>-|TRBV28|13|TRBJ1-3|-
CASSSGRGNTIYF
TGTGCCAGCAGTTCGGGGAGGGGAAACACCATATATTTT
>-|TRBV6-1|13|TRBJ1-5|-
CASKRVSNQPQHF
TGTGCCAGCAAGAGGGTTAGCAATCAGCCCCAGCATTTT
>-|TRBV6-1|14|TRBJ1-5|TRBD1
CASILTGRNQPQHF
TGTGCCAGCATCCTGACAGGGCGCAATCAGCCCCAGCATTTT
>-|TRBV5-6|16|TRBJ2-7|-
CASSFPHRDGTYEQYF
TGTGCCAGCAGCTTTCCCCATCGCGACGGGACCTACGAGCAGTACTTC
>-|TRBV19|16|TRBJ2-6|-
CASMAHGGPGANVLTF
TGTGCCAGTATGGCCCATGGAGGGCCTGGGGCCAACGTCCTGACTTTC
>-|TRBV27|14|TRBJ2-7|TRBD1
CASRIRDRANEQYF
TGTGCCAGCAGAATCAGGGACAGGGCGAACGAGCAGTACTTC
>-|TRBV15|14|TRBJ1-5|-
CATSPRGGNQPQHF
TGTGCCACCAGCCCCCGCGGAGGTAATCAGCCCCAGCATTTT
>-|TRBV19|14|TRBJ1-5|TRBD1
CASSQNRGYQPQHF
TGTGCCAGTAGTCAGAACAGGGGGTATCAGCCCCAGCATTTT
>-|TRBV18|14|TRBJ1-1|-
CASSPPSRNTEAFF
TGTGCCAGCTCACCACCGAGTAGGAACACTGAAGCTTTCTTT
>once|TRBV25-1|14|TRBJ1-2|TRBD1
CASSDIGQGDGYTF
TGTGCCAGCAGTGATATCGGACAGGGAGATGGCTACACCTTC
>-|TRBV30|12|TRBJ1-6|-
CAWDPQNSPLHF
TGTGCCTGGGACCCACAGAATTCACCCCTCCACTTT
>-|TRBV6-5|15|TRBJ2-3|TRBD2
CASSYAGGFTDTQYF
TGTGCCAGCAGTTACGCGGGGGGGTTTACAGATACGCAGTATTTT
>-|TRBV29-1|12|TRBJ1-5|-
CSVGEGNQPQHF
TGCAGCGTGGGGGAGGGCAATCAGCCCCAGCATTTT
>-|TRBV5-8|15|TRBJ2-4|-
CASSPRGAEGNIQYF
TGTGCCAGCAGCCCACGCGGGGCGGAGGGAAACATTCAGTACTTC
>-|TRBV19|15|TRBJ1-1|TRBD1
CASSRTGTVNTEAFF
TGTGCCAGTAGTCGAACCGGGACAGTGAACACTGAAGCTTTCTTT
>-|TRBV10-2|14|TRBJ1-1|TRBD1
CASCEGGIRAEAFF
TGCGCCAGCTGCGAAGGGGGCATTAGGGCTGAAGCTTTCTTT
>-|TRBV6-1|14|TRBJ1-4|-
CASRRIAANEKLFF
TGTGCCAGCCGACGCATCGCGGCTAATGAAAAACTGTTTTTT
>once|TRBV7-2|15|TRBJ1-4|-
CASSLTSGDNEKLFF
TGTGCCAGCAGCTTAACATCAGGGGACAATGAAAAACTGTTTTTT
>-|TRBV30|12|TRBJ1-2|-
CAWIKYSRGYTF
TGTGCCTGGATAAAGTACTCGAGAGGCTACACCTTC
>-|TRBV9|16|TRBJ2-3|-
CASSQPRGTYTDTQYF
TGTGCCAGCAGCCAACCTCGGGGAACCTACACAGATACGCAGTATTTT
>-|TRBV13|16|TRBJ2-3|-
CASSSITKRSTDTQYF
TGTGCCAGCAGCTCGATTACTAAGCGTTCCACAGATACGCAGTATTTT
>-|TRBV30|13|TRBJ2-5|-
CAWTRQGIGTQYF
TGTGCCTGGACAAGGCAGGGTATAGGGACCCAGTACTTC
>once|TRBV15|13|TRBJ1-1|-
CATSRDGATEAFF
TGTGCCACCAGCAGAGATGGGGCCACTGAAGCTTTCTTT
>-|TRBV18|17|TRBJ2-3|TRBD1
CASSPPRQGHSTDTQYF
TGTGCCAGCTCACCACCGAGACAGGGGCACAGCACAGATACGCAGTATTTT
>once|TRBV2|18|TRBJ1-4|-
CASRPPLGRLATNEKLFF
TGTGCCAGCAGACCGCCACTGGGGCGTCTTGCAACTAATGAAAAACTGTTTTTT
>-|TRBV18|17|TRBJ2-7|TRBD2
CASSPKPSRVGGGEQYF
TGTGCCAGCTCACCAAAACCGAGCCGCGTCGGGGGGGGCGAGCAGTACTTC
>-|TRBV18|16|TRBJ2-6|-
CASSLYSGSGANVLTF
TGTGCCAGCTCACTATACAGCGGCTCTGGGGCCAACGTCCTGACTTTC
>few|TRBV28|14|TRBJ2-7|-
CASSLGGYSYEQYF
TGTGCCAGCAGTTTGGGAGGCTACTCCTACGAGCAGTACTTC